The rows below give T cell receptor beta chains drawn from one sample of a study of Ad26.COV2.S vaccination and SARS-CoV-2 variants. Assay: immunoSEQ multiplex PCR; the TCRdb copy retains only in-frame clones and omits some. The repertoire consists of about 680,000 clones, with roughly nine tenths occurring once and the leading ten covering roughly 1.5%. Material: peripheral blood, obtained in a trial of Ad26.COV2.S vaccine versus placebo. The origin of the receptors is a person between 18 and 59 years old who received the Ad26.COV2.S COVID-19 vaccine or a placebo. CDR3s include the opening cysteine and the closing phenylalanine or tryptophan. The order of the fields is D gene, CDR3 length, J gene, V gene, clone size, CDR3 DNA, CDR3 protein. The D gene is left open where the match is weak. Expanded clones get a size class; other rows say once, few or many, or leave the size out.

d_gene: .
len: 16
j_gene: TRBJ1-5
v_gene: TRBV7-6
abundance: .
CDR3nt: TGTGCCAGCAGCTTGGGAACCGGGACCGCAAATCAGCCCCAGCATTTT
CDR3aa: CASSLGTGTANQPQHF

d_gene: TRBD2
len: 15
j_gene: TRBJ2-5
v_gene: TRBV6-5
abundance: .
CDR3nt: TGTGCCAGCAGCGGACTAGCGGGGGGAGGAGAGACCCAGTACTTC
CDR3aa: CASSGLAGGGETQYF

d_gene: .
len: 13
j_gene: TRBJ1-1
v_gene: TRBV7-3
abundance: .
CDR3nt: TGTGCCAGCAGCGCCCAGACAGGAACTGAAGCTTTCTTT
CDR3aa: CASSAQTGTEAFF

d_gene: TRBD1
len: 14
j_gene: TRBJ1-1
v_gene: TRBV5-1
abundance: .
CDR3nt: TGCGCCAGCAGCTTCGGACAGGGTTACACTGAAGCTTTCTTT
CDR3aa: CASSFGQGYTEAFF

d_gene: .
len: 15
j_gene: TRBJ1-3
v_gene: TRBV7-9
abundance: once
CDR3nt: TGTGCCAGCAGCCCTGTGGGAGGATCTGGAAACACCATATATTTT
CDR3aa: CASSPVGGSGNTIYF

d_gene: .
len: 13
j_gene: TRBJ1-4
v_gene: TRBV30
abundance: .
CDR3nt: TGTGCCTGGAGTGGCCCCGGAGGTGAAAAACTGTTTTTT
CDR3aa: CAWSGPGGEKLFF

d_gene: .
len: 11
j_gene: TRBJ2-7
v_gene: TRBV18
abundance: .
CDR3nt: TGTGCCAGCTCACCAGGTTACGAGCAGTACTTC
CDR3aa: CASSPGYEQYF

d_gene: .
len: 12
j_gene: TRBJ2-3
v_gene: TRBV7-9
abundance: .
CDR3nt: TGTGCCAGCAGCTTTGAGGGGGATACGCAGTATTTT
CDR3aa: CASSFEGDTQYF

d_gene: .
len: 13
j_gene: TRBJ2-3
v_gene: TRBV30
abundance: .
CDR3nt: TGTGCCTGGAGTGTACAATCGGAGGATACGCAGTATTTT
CDR3aa: CAWSVQSEDTQYF

d_gene: TRBD1
len: 11
j_gene: TRBJ2-5
v_gene: TRBV30
abundance: .
CDR3nt: TGTGCCTCTCGGACAGGGGAGACCCAGTACTTC
CDR3aa: CASRTGETQYF

d_gene: .
len: 14
j_gene: TRBJ2-7
v_gene: TRBV6-5
abundance: .
CDR3nt: TGTGCCAGCCAGCCTACCGGGGAACAGTACGAGCAGTACTTC
CDR3aa: CASQPTGEQYEQYF

d_gene: .
len: 17
j_gene: TRBJ2-1
v_gene: TRBV18
abundance: .
CDR3nt: TGTGCCAGCTCACCACTGAGTGGAGCGACTGGTTACAATGAGCAGTTCTTC
CDR3aa: CASSPLSGATGYNEQFF

d_gene: .
len: 16
j_gene: TRBJ2-3
v_gene: TRBV5-8
abundance: .
CDR3nt: TGTGCCAGCAGCTTGTACGGCAGGCCCAGCACAGATACGCAGTATTTT
CDR3aa: CASSLYGRPSTDTQYF